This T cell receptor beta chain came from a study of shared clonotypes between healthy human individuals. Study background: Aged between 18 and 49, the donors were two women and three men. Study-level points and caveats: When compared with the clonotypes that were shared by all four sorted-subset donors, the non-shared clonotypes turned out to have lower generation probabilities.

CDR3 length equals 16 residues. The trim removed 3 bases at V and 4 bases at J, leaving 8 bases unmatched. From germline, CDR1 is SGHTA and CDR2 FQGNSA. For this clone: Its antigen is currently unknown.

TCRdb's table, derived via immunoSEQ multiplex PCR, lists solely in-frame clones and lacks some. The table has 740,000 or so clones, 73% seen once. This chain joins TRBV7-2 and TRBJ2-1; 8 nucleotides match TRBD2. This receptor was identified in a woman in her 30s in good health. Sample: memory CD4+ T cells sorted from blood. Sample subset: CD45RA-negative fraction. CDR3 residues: CASSLKGVAGYNEQFF. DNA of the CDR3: TGTGCCAGCAGCTTGAAGGGAGTAGCGGGGTACAATGAGCAGTTCTTC. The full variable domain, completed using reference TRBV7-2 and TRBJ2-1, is GAGVSQSPSNKVTEKGKDVELRCDPISGHTALYWYRQSLGQGLEFLIYFQGNSAPDKSGLPSDRFSAERTGGSVSTLTIQRTQQEDSAVYLCASSLKGVAGYNEQFFGPGTRLTVL.